The 29 T cell receptor beta chains below come from one sample, sequenced in a study of molecular identifiers for immune sequencing clone quantification. Each CDR3 protein gets one entry after TCRdb re-called the PCR reads with MiXCR. The repertoire holds hundreds of thousands of distinct CDR3 sequences, with 25% as singletons. Sequences were obtained from naive CD8+ T cells from blood, with Jurkat cell RNA spiked in. Subset meaning: FACS-sorted CD8+CD4-CCR7+CD45RA+ naive T cells. The receptors come from a human donor in good health. Some libraries in this study had Jurkat cell RNA spiked in.

Points on this clonotype: At one end, the junction sequence differs from germline, possibly due to a read error. The rearrangement links TRBV19 to TRBJ2-7; the D gene is possibly TRBD2 (7 bases). The germline CDR1 and CDR2 sequences are LNHDA and SQIVND (reference sequence). The CDR3 covers 13 residues. CDR3 sequence reads: CASRPRGAYGQYF. The CDR3 bases are TGTGCCAGTAGACCCCGGGGGGCCTACGGGCAGTACTTC. The whole variable domain, filled in from reference TRBV19 and TRBJ2-7, reads DGGITQSPKYLFRKEGQNVTLSCEQNLNHDAMYWYRQDPGQGLRLIYYSQIVNDFQKGDIAEGYSVSREKKESFPLTVTSAQKNPTAFYLCASRPRGAYGQYFGPGTRLTVT.

The chain is built from TRBV19 and TRBJ1-5; unclear D gene. This CDR3 is built from 16 residues. The ends were cut back, 3 bases at V and 0 bases at J, with 12 bases in the middle. CDR1 and CDR2 (germline): LNHDA, SQIVND (reference sequence). CDR3: CASSILSGYSNQPQHF. CDR3 nucleotides: TGTGCCAGTAGTATCCTTAGTGGCTATAGCAATCAGCCCCAGCATTTT.

As regards this clonotype: A single base separates this from a much larger clone, so it may be a read error. This rearrangement joins TRBV20-1 to TRBJ1-1; no clear D gene. Germline V gene lookup returns CDR1 DFQATT and CDR2 SNEGSKA (reference sequence). The V gene lost 1 base and the J gene lost 0 bases, with 12 bases spanning the gap. The CDR3 spans 15 residues. CDR3 sequence (DNA): TGCAGTGCTAGAGGAGGGAGGCACCTGAACACTGAAGCTTTCTTT. Translating it yields CSARGGRHLNTEAFF.

This clonotype was counted at least ten times. This sequence joins TRBV29-1 and TRBJ2-3; the D is unclear. The CDR3 sequence is 12 residues long. V lost 8 bases and J lost 0, with 9 bases in between. The germline V gene encodes CDR1 SQVTM and CDR2 ANQGSEA. The CDR3 region has the DNA TGCAGCATACACGGGAGCACAGATACGCAGTATTTT. Its translation: CSIHGSTDTQYF.

This clonotype occurred a few times. The CDR3 DNA reads TGTGCCAGCAGGGCGGGCCAGCGGGGCTACGAGCAGTACTTC. Protein product: CASRAGQRGYEQYF. The chain has TRBV6-5 and TRBJ2-7, with 7 nucleotides matching TRBD2. The CDR3 runs 14 residues. Germline V gives CDR1 MNHEY, CDR2 SVGAGI. V shed 6 bases and J 3 bases; nucleotides not matched to a gene: 8.

A word on this clonotype: A much larger clone differs by one base, so this may be a read error. The V gene is TRBV27, the J gene TRBJ1-6; D is unclear. The germline gives CDR1 MNHEY, CDR2 SMNVEV (reference sequence). V was pared by 0 bases and J by 10 bases, with 13 bases between. The CDR3 has 15 amino acids. CDR3 loop: CASSLSSTVLSPLHF. The CDR3 DNA sequence: TGTGCCAGCAGTTTATCGTCCACCGTACTCTCACCCCTCCACTTT.

There are a few counts of this clonotype. The chain has TRBV2 and TRBJ2-2; no reliable D call. Trimming removed 2 bases at V and 3 bases at J, with 7 bases between. This CDR3 spans 14 amino acids. The germline V gene encodes CDR1 SNHLY and CDR2 FYNNEI. Written as DNA, the CDR3 is TGTGCCAGCAGTGAAATAACCTACACCGGGGAGCTGTTTTTT. Its protein is CASSEITYTGELFF.

This clonotype was picked up many times. The chain carries TRBV24-1 and TRBJ1-5; D not certain. This CDR3 is built from 13 residues. V was shortened by 9 bases and J by 1 base, with 9 bases between the two germline ends. Germline lookup yields CDR1 KGHDR and CDR2 SFDVKD. CDR3 in DNA: TGTGCCACCGGGGTCGGAAGCAATCAGCCCCAGCATTTT. Translating gives CATGVGSNQPQHF.

In the case of this clonotype: One junction end disagrees with the germline gene, perhaps due to a read error. V gene TRBV3-1 combines with J gene TRBJ2-7; 8 bases are a match to TRBD1. Germline CDR1 LGHDT, CDR2 YNNKEL (reference sequence). This CDR3 has 14 residues. The DNA of the CDR3 is TGTGCCAGCAGCCACTCGGACAGGGCCTACGAGCAGTGCTTC. This codes for CASSHSDRAYEQCF.

This clonotype was seen repeatedly, ten times or more. V gene TRBV5-4 combines with J gene TRBJ2-1; 8 positions agree with TRBD1. V gave up 3 bases and J gave up 8 bases; unmatched junction bases: 7. The germline V gene encodes CDR1 SGHNT and CDR2 YYREEE (reference sequence). The CDR3 covers 14 residues. CDR3 sequence: CASSSDRGIDEQFF. The CDR3 DNA reads as TGTGCCAGCAGCTCCGACAGGGGTATCGATGAGCAGTTCTTC.

This clonotype was counted many times. This chain links TRBV14 with TRBJ2-7; maybe TRBD2 (6 bases). In germline, CDR1 is SGHDN, CDR2 FVKESK. This CDR3 comprises 14 residues. The ends were cut back, 5 bases at V and 2 bases at J, with 13 bases in the middle. DNA of the CDR3: TGTGCCAGCAGCACACGGGACTTCCCCTACGAGCAGTACTTC. Encoded protein: CASSTRDFPYEQYF. The complete variable domain, with remaining parts taken from reference TRBV14 and TRBJ2-7, reads EAGVTQFPSHSVIEKGQTVTLRCDPISGHDNLYWYRRVMGKEIKFLLHFVKESKQDESGMPNNRFLAERTGGTYSTLKVQPAELEDSGVYFCASSTRDFPYEQYFGPGTRLTVT.

About this clonotype: One end of the junction varies from germline; a read error may be responsible. The chain links TRBV25-1 to TRBJ2-5, with D tentatively TRBD1 (5 bases). Germline CDR1 MGHDK, CDR2 SYGVNS. The CDR3 totals 17 residues. Here the CDR3 reads CASSESPRQTYQEPQYF. CDR3 sequence (DNA): TGTGCCAGCAGTGAATCCCCCCGACAGACGTACCAAGAGCCCCAGTACTTC.

This clonotype has just a few counts. The CDR3 region is CASSPPEGSYNEQFF. Written as DNA, the CDR3 is TGTGCCAGCAGCCCTCCAGAAGGCTCCTACAATGAGCAGTTCTTC. The genes are TRBV5-6 and TRBJ2-1; D is unresolved. The germline V gene encodes CDR1 SGHDT and CDR2 YYEEEE. V lost 4 bases to trimming and J lost 0 bases, with 11 bases between them. The CDR3 totals 15 residues.

This clonotype has ten or more counts. This chain joins TRBV29-1 and TRBJ1-1; TRBD1 aligns across 7 bases. CDR1 and CDR2 from the germline V gene are SQVTM and ANQGSEA. This CDR3 spans 13 amino acids. The trim removed 4 bases at V and 5 bases at J, leaving 7 bases unmatched. The CDR3 region has the DNA TGCAGCGTTGCACCCAGGGGGGAGACTGAAGCTTTCTTT. This codes for CSVAPRGETEAFF.

This clonotype was seen ten or more times. The chain carries TRBV15 and TRBJ2-1, with TRBD1 as a possible D gene (5 bases). Trimming removed 4 bases from V and 9 bases from J, with 16 bases in between. CDR1 is LNHNV, CDR2 YYDKDF, per germline (reference sequence). This CDR3 is built from 14 residues. The CDR3 sequence is CATSTGPQSTEQFF. The CDR3 bases are TGTGCCACCAGCACAGGGCCTCAAAGCACTGAGCAGTTCTTC.

A word on this clonotype: A much bigger clone sits one base away, suggesting this may be a read error. V gene TRBV9 combines with J gene TRBJ2-5; D is ambiguous. V lost 7 bases and J 0 bases, leaving 16 bases between the germline ends. There are 15 residues in the CDR3. CDR1 is SGDLS, CDR2 YYNGEE, per germline. DNA for the CDR3: TGTGCCAGCGGCTTGACTGGCTCGTACCAAGAGACCCAGTACTTC. Its translation is CASGLTGSYQETQYF.

This clonotype came up a few times. The J gene is TRBJ1-1, the V gene TRBV5-6; possibly TRBD1 for D (5 bases). The V end lost 0 bases, the J end lost 6 bases, and 15 bases lay between the germline ends. The CDR3 is 15 amino acids. Germline V gives CDR1 SGHDT, CDR2 YYEEEE. The CDR3 DNA is TGTGCCAGCAGCTTGGCTCCGGGGATAGGGGCTGAAGCTTTCTTT. Its protein product is CASSLAPGIGAEAFF.

As concerns this clonotype: With a much larger clone just one base away, this may be a read error. This chain joins TRBV20-1 and TRBJ2-7; 11 nucleotides agree with TRBD2. CDR1 DFQATT and CDR2 SNEGSKA come from the germline V gene (reference sequence). CDR3 length equals 14 residues. CDR3 nucleotide sequence: TGCAGTGCTAGTGGGGCTAGCGGGAGGTACGGGCAGTACTTC. Amino acid sequence: CSASGASGRYGQYF.

This clonotype came up a few times. The J gene is TRBJ2-6, the V gene TRBV9; possibly TRBD1 or TRBD2 for D (6 bases each). The CDR3 covers 15 residues. The germline CDR1 and CDR2 sequences are SGDLS and YYNGEE. V was cut by 0 bases and J by 9 bases, with 13 bases left in between. CDR3 amino acids: CASSVAPGAVNVLTF. The CDR3 DNA sequence: TGTGCCAGCAGCGTAGCTCCGGGGGCGGTCAACGTCCTGACTTTC.

Many counts were recorded for this clonotype. The gene calls are TRBV28 and TRBJ1-5, with D maybe TRBD1 (5 bases). Per the germline V gene, CDR1 is MDHEN and CDR2 is SYDVKM. CDR3 length: 13 amino acids. The ends were cut back, 6 bases at V and 6 bases at J, with 12 bases in the middle. CDR3 in DNA: TGTGCCAGCAGCTGGGGGGGGAGTCAGCCCCAGCATTTT. Protein product: CASSWGGSQPQHF.

At least ten counts were recorded for this clonotype. This chain connects TRBV6-5 to TRBJ1-2; no definite D call. Germline CDR1 is MNHEY and CDR2 is SVGAGI. With 2 bases removed from V and 2 bases from J, the gap between germline ends came to 6 bases. The CDR3 has 13 residues. DNA for the CDR3: TGTGCCAGCAGTTACGGAGACAACTATGGCTACACCTTC. Protein product: CASSYGDNYGYTF.

Worth noting for this clonotype: Given a much more abundant clone one base away, this may be a read error. The chain has TRBV3-1 and TRBJ1-1, with a weak D call TRBD1 (6 bases). The CDR3 is made up of 19 amino acids. From germline, CDR1 is LGHDT and CDR2 YNNKEL (reference sequence). As DNA, the CDR3 is TGTGCCAGCAGCCAAGATTTACGTCTGGGACACACAATGAACGCTGAAGCTTTCTTT. Protein sequence: CASSQDLRLGHTMNAEAFF.

This clonotype came up many times. This sequence joins TRBV12-3 or TRBV12-4 and TRBJ1-1; D perhaps matches TRBD1 (6 bases). V lost 3 bases and J lost 2, with 10 bases in between. The CDR3 is 14 amino acids. The CDR3 DNA follows: TGTGCCAGCAGTTTCTCGGACAGAAACACTGAAGCTTTCTTT. Protein sequence: CASSFSDRNTEAFF.

A note on this clonotype: A much larger clone is a single base away; this may be a read error. This chain uses TRBV7-2 with TRBJ2-3; D might be TRBD1 (5 bases). This CDR3 spans 13 amino acids. CDR1 is SGHTA, CDR2 FQGNSA, per germline. In DNA form, the CDR3 reads TGTGCCACCAGCCCGGACAACACAGATACGCAGTATTTT. Translation gives CATSPDNTDTQYF.

Regarding this clonotype: With a much larger clone just one base away, this may be a read error. The V call is TRBV4-1, the J call TRBJ2-5; D gene ambiguous. From germline, CDR1 is MGHRA and CDR2 YSYEKL. The CDR3 extends over 15 amino acids. Here the CDR3 DNA reads TGCGCCAGCAGCCAAGACGGCGGCTCCCAAGAGACCCAGTGCTTC. It codes for CASSQDGGSQETQCF.

This clonotype has a single count. V gene TRBV5-1 combines with J gene TRBJ2-7; D unresolved. The CDR3 has 15 residues. V gave up 0 bases and J gave up 5 bases, with 15 bases separating them. CDR1 SGHRS and CDR2 YFSETQ come from the germline V gene. The CDR3 sequence: CASSLVIRLVNEQYF. As DNA, the CDR3 is TGCGCCAGCAGCTTGGTGATTAGGCTAGTCAACGAGCAGTACTTC.

As regards this clonotype: Given a much more abundant clone one base away, this may be a read error. The rearrangement joins TRBV12-3 or TRBV12-4 to TRBJ2-3; no reliable D call. The V end lost 2 bases, the J end lost 6 bases, and 15 bases lay between the germline ends. This CDR3 has 15 amino acids. The CDR3 DNA is TGTGCCAGCAGTTTACCCAGCTTTCGGACCGATACGCAGTATTTT. Protein: CASSLPSFRTDTQYF.

Points on this clonotype: A much larger clone is a single base away; this may be a read error. In DNA form, the CDR3 reads TGTGCCAGCAGTTATAGGACAGGGGGCACTGAAGCTTCCTTT. Translated, it gives CASSYRTGGTEASF. The V call is TRBV28, the J call TRBJ1-1; TRBD1 matches 11 bases. This CDR3 is built from 14 residues. In germline, CDR1 is MDHEN, CDR2 SYDVKM.

A word on this clonotype: One end of the junction fails to match germline, which may point to a read error. The chain couples TRBV7-7 to TRBJ2-2; no clear D gene. The CDR3 consists of 17 residues. Germline lookup yields CDR1 SSHAT and CDR2 FNYEAQ (reference sequence). The CDR3 region has the DNA TGTGCTAGCAGACTCCCCCTCGACGGAAATAACACCGGGGAGCTGTTTTTT. This translates into CASRLPLDGNNTGELFF. Filled out from reference TRBV7-7 and TRBJ2-2, the complete variable domain reads GAGVSQSPRYKVTKRGQDVTLRCDPISSHATLYWYQQALGQGPEFLTYFNYEAQPDKSGLPSDRFSAERPEGSISTLTIQRTEQRDSAMYRCASRLPLDGNNTGELFFGEGSRLTVL.